This entry lists 12 T cell receptor beta chains sequenced from one sample in a study of cytomegalovirus exposure and HLA in healthy donors. The study ran its PCR with 60 Vbeta and 13 Jbeta primers. Generated by immunoSEQ multiplex PCR, the TCRdb table keeps only in-frame clones and is missing some. The data contain some 170,000 clones, 65% to 75% of them singletons. The sample consisted of PBMCs. The receptors originated from a human donor in good health.

The chain recombines TRBV6-5 with TRBJ1-5; 8 positions agree with TRBD1. Trimming removed 7 bases from V and 5 bases from J; junction bases left unmatched: 1. Germline V gene lookup returns CDR1 MNHEY and CDR2 SVGAGI. The CDR3 length is 12 residues. The CDR3 DNA reads TGTGCCAGCAAACAGGGGGATCAGCCCCAGCATTTT. It is translated as CASKQGDQPQHF.

The chain recombines TRBV19 with TRBJ1-4; TRBD1 is a possible D gene (5 bases). V was trimmed by 7 bases and J by 3 bases, leaving 15 bases between them. Germline V lookup: CDR1 LNHDA, CDR2 SQIVND (reference sequence). The CDR3 length is 15 residues. The CDR3 DNA is TGTGCCAGTACAGGGTCTTTAACGGCTAATGAAAAACTGTTTTTT. It encodes CASTGSLTANEKLFF. The whole variable domain, remainder taken from reference TRBV19 and TRBJ1-4, is DGGITQSPKYLFRKEGQNVTLSCEQNLNHDAMYWYRQDPGQGLRLIYYSQIVNDFQKGDIAEGYSVSREKKESFPLTVTSAQKNPTAFYLCASTGSLTANEKLFFGSGTQLSVL.

The chain carries TRBV2 and TRBJ2-7, with 11 positions matching TRBD2. With 7 bases clipped from V and 2 bases from J, the junction kept 4 bases outside the gene matches. The CDR3 has 14 residues. CDR1 and CDR2 from the germline V gene are SNHLY and FYNNEI. The CDR3 loop reads CASILAGGPYEQYF. CDR3 bases: TGTGCCAGCATCCTAGCGGGGGGACCCTACGAGCAGTACTTC. Full variable domain (outside the CDR3, taken from reference TRBV2 and TRBJ2-7): EPEVTQTPSHQVTQMGQEVILRCVPISNHLYFYWYRQILGQKVEFLVSFYNNEISEKSEIFDDQFSVERPDGSNFTLKIRSTKLEDSAMYFCASILAGGPYEQYFGPGTRLTVT.

This clone appeared a few times. The rearrangement joins TRBV6-5 to TRBJ1-1; D is ambiguous. CDR1 is MNHEY, CDR2 SVGAGI, per germline. Trimming stripped 2 bases from V and 0 bases from J, with 7 bases between. The CDR3 length is 14 residues. CDR3 bases: TGTGCCAGCAGTTACCCGGGGATGAACACTGAAGCTTTCTTT. This codes for CASSYPGMNTEAFF.

This clone was picked up a small number of times. V is TRBV14 and J is TRBJ1-4; no firm D call. CDR3 size: 16 residues. The V gene's germline CDR1 is SGHDN and CDR2 FVKESK. Trimming cost V 1 base and J 7 bases, with 16 bases left between them. Here the CDR3 DNA reads TGTGCCAGCAGCCAAGTACCCGGGATGCGGGGTGAAAAACTGTTTTTT. Its translation: CASSQVPGMRGEKLFF.

The CDR3 reads CASSSDSTSQPQHF. In DNA, the CDR3 is TGTGCCAGCAGCTCCGACAGTACGTCCCAGCCCCAGCATTTT. V and J are TRBV7-9 and TRBJ1-5; possibly TRBD1 for D (5 bases). V lost 4 bases and J lost 7, with 14 bases in between. The germline gives CDR1 SEHNR, CDR2 FQNEAQ (reference sequence). This CDR3 region has 14 residues.

This clone has just a few counts. The rearrangement links TRBV7-2 to TRBJ2-3; the match to TRBD2 covers 10 bases. The J segment lost 6 bases and the V segment lost 5 bases, leaving 8 bases of the junction unmatched. This CDR3 has 15 residues. CDR1 is SGHTA and CDR2 is FQGNSA in the germline V gene. The CDR3: CASSTLAGAPDTQYF. The CDR3 bases are TGTGCCAGCAGCACGCTAGCGGGGGCCCCCGATACGCAGTATTTT.

This rearrangement joins TRBV11-2 to TRBJ2-3, with TRBD1 identical over 8 bases. Germline CDR1 and CDR2: SGHAT and FQNNGV. The CDR3 runs to 15 residues. The J segment lost 4 bases and the V segment lost 5 bases, leaving 8 bases of the junction unmatched. DNA of the CDR3: TGTGCCAGCAGCCGTACGATACAGGGGGCAGATACGCAGTATTTT. This codes for CASSRTIQGADTQYF.

The genes are TRBV13 and TRBJ1-1, with D possibly being TRBD1 (5 bases). Per the germline V gene, CDR1 is PRHDT and CDR2 is FYEKMQ (reference sequence). The CDR3 covers 12 residues. Between the trimmed V and J ends, which lost 5 bases and 6 bases, there was a span of 10 bases. The CDR3 region is CASSPGVAEAFF. The CDR3 DNA reads as TGTGCCAGCAGCCCGGGGGTGGCTGAAGCTTTCTTT.

A few counts support this clone. This chain uses TRBV5-5 with TRBJ2-7; 10 nucleotides align to TRBD1. With 0 bases clipped from V and 6 bases from J, the junction kept 3 bases outside the gene matches. The CDR3 loop spans 14 amino acids. CDR1 is SGHKS, CDR2 YYEKEE, per germline (reference sequence). CDR3 coding DNA: TGTGCCAGCAGCTTGGGGGGACAGGGGTTCGAGCAGTACTTC. Protein sequence: CASSLGGQGFEQYF.

This clone was observed a few times. The chain couples TRBV18 to TRBJ2-2; D is unresolved. The CDR3 covers 15 residues. Germline values: CDR1 KGHSH, CDR2 LQKENI. The V gene lost 2 bases and the J gene lost 3 bases, with 10 bases spanning the gap. The CDR3 region has the DNA TGTGCCAGCTCACCAATCTACTATGACACCGGGGAGCTGTTTTTT. Translated: CASSPIYYDTGELFF.

CDR3 sequence: CASSLAGQVEAFF. In DNA form, the CDR3 reads TGTGCCAGCAGCTTAGCCGGACAGGTTGAAGCTTTCTTT. This chain uses TRBV7-6 with TRBJ1-1; 7 nucleotides agree with TRBD1. The length of the CDR3 is 13 residues. After removal of 0 bases from V and 7 bases from J, the junction contained 2 bases not matched to a gene. Germline-derived CDR1 and CDR2 are SGHVS and FNYEAQ. Drawing the rest from reference TRBV7-6 and TRBJ1-1, the complete variable domain is GAGVSQSPRYKVTKRGQDVALRCDPISGHVSLYWYRQALGQGPEFLTYFNYEAQQDKSGLPNDRFSAERPEGSISTLTIQRTEQRDSAMYRCASSLAGQVEAFFGQGTRLTVV.